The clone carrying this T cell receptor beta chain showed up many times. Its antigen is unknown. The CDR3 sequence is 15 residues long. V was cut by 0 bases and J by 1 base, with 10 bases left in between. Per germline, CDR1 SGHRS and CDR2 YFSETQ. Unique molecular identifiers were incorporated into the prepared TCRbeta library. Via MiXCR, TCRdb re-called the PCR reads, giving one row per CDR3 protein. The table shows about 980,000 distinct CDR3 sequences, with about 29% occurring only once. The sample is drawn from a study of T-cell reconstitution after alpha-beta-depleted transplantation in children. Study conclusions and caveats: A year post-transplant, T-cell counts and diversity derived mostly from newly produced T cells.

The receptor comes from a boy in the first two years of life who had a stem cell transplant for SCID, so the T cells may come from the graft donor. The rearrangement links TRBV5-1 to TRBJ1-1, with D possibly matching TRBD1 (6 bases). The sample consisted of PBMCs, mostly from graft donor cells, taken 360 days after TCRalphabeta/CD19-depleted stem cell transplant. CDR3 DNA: TGCGCCAGCAGCTTGGCATTCAGGGGGAACACTGAAGCTTTCTTT. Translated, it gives CASSLAFRGNTEAFF.